This is a list of T cell receptor beta chains from one sample in a study of blood T cell repertoires in COVID-19. Produced via immunoSEQ multiplex PCR; TCRdb's table is partial and in-frame only. The sample includes over 110,000 clones, 80% to 90% seen only once; the top ten take around 1.7%. Input material: peripheral blood. The receptor source for this set is a woman in her fifties or sixties with acute or convalescent COVID-19. The CDR3 runs from the conserved cysteine through the conserved F or W. The D gene is left open where the match is weak. Only some rows state a clone size, as once, few, many or a class for expanded clones.

j_call | clone_size | d_call | v_call | cdr3_nt | cdr3_aa
TRBJ2-2 | NA | TRBD2 | TRBV14 | TGTGCCAGCAGCCAATTACGCGGGGGGTACACCGGGGAGCTGTTTTTT | CASSQLRGGYTGELFF
TRBJ1-2 | few | TRBD1 | TRBV5-8 | TGTGCCAGCAGCCCGGGACAGCTTCTTCACTATGGCTACACCTTC | CASSPGQLLHYGYTF
TRBJ1-2 | NA | NA | TRBV14 | TGTGCCAGCAGCCAAGTACCCAGCTATGGCTACACCTTC | CASSQVPSYGYTF
TRBJ1-3 | NA | NA | TRBV2 | TGTGCCAGCAGACCGACAGTCACCTCTGGAAACACCATATATTTT | CASRPTVTSGNTIYF
TRBJ2-2 | NA | TRBD1 | TRBV7-3 | TGTGCCAGCAGCGATCAGGGGGCCGGGGAGCTGTTTTTT | CASSDQGAGELFF
TRBJ2-5 | few | TRBD2 | TRBV11-2 | TGTGCCAGCAGCTTTAAAGCGGGAGGCCCCGAGACCCAGTACTTC | CASSFKAGGPETQYF
TRBJ2-7 | NA | NA | TRBV6-1 | TGTGCCAGCAGTGAGGGGGGGGCCGGCTACGAGCAGTACTTC | CASSEGGAGYEQYF
TRBJ2-6 | once | TRBD1 | TRBV2 | TGTGCCAGCGCAGGGGGCTCAGGGGCCAACGTCCTGACTTTC | CASAGGSGANVLTF
TRBJ1-2 | NA | NA | TRBV9 | TGTGCCAGCAGCGTAGCTGCGGGGTTAGGCTACACCTTC | CASSVAAGLGYTF
TRBJ1-5 | NA | NA | TRBV6-6 | TGTGCCACGGGAGAGCCCCAGCATTTT | CATGEPQHF
TRBJ1-1 | NA | TRBD1 | TRBV2 | TGTGCCAGCAGTTCTATCGGACAGGTCAACACTGAAGCTTTCTTT | CASSSIGQVNTEAFF
TRBJ1-2 | once | NA | TRBV12-3/TRBV12-4 | TGTGCCAGCAGTCAGAACTATGGCTACACCTTC | CASSQNYGYTF
TRBJ2-3 | NA | TRBD1 | TRBV5-1 | TGCGCCAGCAGGAGGACAGGGAATTTGGGCACAGATACGCAGTATTTT | CASRRTGNLGTDTQYF
TRBJ1-5 | NA | NA | TRBV19 | TGTGCCAGTAGTATATATGGAGGGGACGGGCAGCCCCAGCATTTT | CASSIYGGDGQPQHF
TRBJ2-7 | NA | NA | TRBV18 | TGTGCCAGCTCACCACCGTCGGGATACGAGCAGTACTTC | CASSPPSGYEQYF
TRBJ1-4 | NA | TRBD1 | TRBV7-9 | TGTGCCAGCACCCGTGGACAGGGGGAAGAAAAACTGTTTTTT | CASTRGQGEEKLFF